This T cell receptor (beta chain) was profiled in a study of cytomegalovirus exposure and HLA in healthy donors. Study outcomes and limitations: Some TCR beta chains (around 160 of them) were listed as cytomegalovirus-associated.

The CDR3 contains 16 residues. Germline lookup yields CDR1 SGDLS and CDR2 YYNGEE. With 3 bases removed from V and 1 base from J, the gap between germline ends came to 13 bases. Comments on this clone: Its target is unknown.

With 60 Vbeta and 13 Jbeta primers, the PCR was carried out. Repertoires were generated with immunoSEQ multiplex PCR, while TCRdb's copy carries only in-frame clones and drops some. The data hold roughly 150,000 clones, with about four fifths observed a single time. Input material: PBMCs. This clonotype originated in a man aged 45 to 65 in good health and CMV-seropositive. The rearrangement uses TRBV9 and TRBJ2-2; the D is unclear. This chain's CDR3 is CASSARVIENTGELFF. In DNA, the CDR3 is TGTGCCAGCAGCGCCCGAGTAATAGAGAACACCGGGGAGCTGTTTTTT.